The present T cell receptor (beta chain) was sequenced within a study of shared clonotypes between healthy human individuals. Study details: Every donor yielded three CD4 naive, three CD4 memory, two CD8 naive and one CD8 memory plate. Whole-study findings and limits: Across a handful of donors, naive CD4 shared roughly 5%, naive CD8 approximately 3.5%, memory CD4 approximately 2.5%, memory CD8 0.35% to 0.5%. Lower generation probabilities were found for non-shared clonotypes than for those shared by all four donors.

Assay used: immunoSEQ multiplex PCR; TCRdb lists only in-frame clones, some missing. This table has about 1.5 million clones, nearly 99% appearing once. Every contributor of samples was a Caucasian grown-up residing in Nashville, Tennessee. As regards this clone: Antigen specificity is unknown.

Sequencing was carried out using naive CD4+ T cells sorted from blood. Described subset: CD45RA+ positively selected. The origin of this receptor is a man aged 25-40 years in good health.

The CDR3: CASSVGWGGGSSYEQYF. The CDR3 DNA reads TGTGCCAGCAGCGTCGGATGGGGCGGGGGATCCTCCTACGAGCAGTACTTC. This sequence joins TRBV9 and TRBJ2-7, with 7 bases identical to TRBD2. The V gene's germline CDR1 is SGDLS and CDR2 YYNGEE. V lost 2 bases and J lost 0; bases outside the gene matches: 11. The CDR3 covers 17 residues.